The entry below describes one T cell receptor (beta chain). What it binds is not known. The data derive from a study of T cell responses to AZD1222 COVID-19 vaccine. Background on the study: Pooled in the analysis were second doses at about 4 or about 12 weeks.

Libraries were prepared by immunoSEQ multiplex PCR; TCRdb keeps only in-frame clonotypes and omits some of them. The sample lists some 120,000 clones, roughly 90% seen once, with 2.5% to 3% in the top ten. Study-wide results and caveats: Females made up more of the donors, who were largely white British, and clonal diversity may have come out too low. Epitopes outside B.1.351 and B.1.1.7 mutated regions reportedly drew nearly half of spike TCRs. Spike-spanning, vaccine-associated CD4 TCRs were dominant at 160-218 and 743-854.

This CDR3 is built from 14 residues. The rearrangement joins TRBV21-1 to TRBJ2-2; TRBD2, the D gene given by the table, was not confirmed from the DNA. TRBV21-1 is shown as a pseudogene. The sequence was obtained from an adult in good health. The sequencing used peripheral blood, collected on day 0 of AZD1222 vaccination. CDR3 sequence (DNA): TGTGCCAGCAGTGTTAGCGGGAACACCGGGGAGCTGTTTTTT. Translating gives CASSVSGNTGELFF.